Following are 26 T cell receptor beta chains from one sample sequenced in a study of cytomegalovirus exposure and HLA in healthy donors. The PCR ran on 60 Vbeta and 13 Jbeta primers. Clones were sequenced by immunoSEQ multiplex PCR, and TCRdb holds only the in-frame ones, with some missing. The repertoire includes roughly 170,000 clones, about 77% of them detected once, and roughly 1.3% sits in the top ten. Specimen: PBMCs. The source is a young man in good health and CMV-seronegative.

V is TRBV6-5 and J is TRBJ1-6; 7 bases match TRBD1. CDR3 length: 14 amino acids. CDR1 is MNHEY and CDR2 is SVGAGI in the germline V gene. V was pared by 6 bases and J by 8 bases, with 7 bases of the junction left unmatched. The CDR3 DNA follows: TGTGCCAGCAGCCTAGACAGGGTAGATTCACCCCTCCACTTT. This translates into CASSLDRVDSPLHF.

V gene TRBV2 combines with J gene TRBJ2-3; D ambiguous. V was clipped by 6 bases and J by 1 base, with 14 bases between them. From germline, CDR1 is SNHLY and CDR2 FYNNEI. The CDR3 spans 15 residues. The CDR3 nucleotides are TGTGCCAGCAGCCCAGGTTTCCCTCGCACAGATACGCAGTATTTT. Its protein product is CASSPGFPRTDTQYF.

This chain joins TRBV6-4 and TRBJ2-1, with D possibly matching TRBD2 (7 bases). The CDR3 spans 13 residues. Deletions cut 3 bases from V and 8 bases from J, with 11 bases between. Germline-derived CDR1 and CDR2 are MRHNA and SNTAGT. The CDR3 region is CASSEGGRDEQFF. CDR3 coding DNA: TGTGCCAGCAGTGAAGGGGGGAGGGATGAGCAGTTCTTC.

This rearrangement joins TRBV5-1 to TRBJ2-5, with 14 bases fitting TRBD2. This CDR3 is built from 17 residues. The trim removed 2 bases at V and 2 bases at J, leaving 5 bases unmatched. Germline V gene lookup returns CDR1 SGHRS and CDR2 YFSETQ. The CDR3, as DNA: TGCGCCAGCAGCTTAGAGGGGACTAGCGGGGGACAAGAGACCCAGTACTTC. It is translated as CASSLEGTSGGQETQYF.

V is TRBV7-2 and J is TRBJ2-5, with TRBD2 matching over 13 bases. Germline trimming cut 3 bases from V and 2 bases from J; bases unmatched to any gene: 0. The CDR3 has 15 amino acids. CDR1 SGHTA and CDR2 FQGNSA come from the germline V gene. DNA for the CDR3: TGTGCCAGCAGCTTGGGACTAGCGGGACAAGAGACCCAGTACTTC. Protein sequence: CASSLGLAGQETQYF. Variable domain in full (rest from reference TRBV7-2 and TRBJ2-5): GAGVSQSPSNKVTEKGKDVELRCDPISGHTALYWYRQSLGQGLEFLIYFQGNSAPDKSGLPSDRFSAERTGGSVSTLTIQRTQQEDSAVYLCASSLGLAGQETQYFGPGTRLLVL.

The chain couples TRBV7-9 to TRBJ2-7; TRBD2 matches at 14 bases. V gave up 5 bases and J gave up 5 bases; unmatched junction bases: 11. The CDR3 has 17 amino acids. Germline-derived CDR1 and CDR2 are SEHNR and FQNEAQ (reference sequence). DNA of the CDR3: TGTGCCAGCAGCAGGCTTGGGACTAGCGGGAGTTTCAACGAGCAGTACTTC. It translates to CASSRLGTSGSFNEQYF.

The chain has TRBV10-2 and TRBJ2-7; maybe TRBD2 (5 bases). Germline values: CDR1 WSHSY, CDR2 SAAADI. V was trimmed by 4 bases and J by 0 bases, leaving 13 bases between them. The CDR3 consists of 15 residues. This CDR3 is CASSAAASSSYEQYF. In nucleotides, the CDR3 is TGCGCCAGCAGTGCCGCGGCTAGCAGCTCCTACGAGCAGTACTTC.

The CDR3 region is CASSYAVGFSGNTIYF. The CDR3 nucleotides read TGTGCCAGCAGTTATGCTGTTGGCTTCTCTGGAAACACCATATATTTT. The chain combines TRBV28 with TRBJ1-3, with D unclear. The CDR3 spans 16 residues. Trimming took off 4 bases at V and 0 bases at J, with 13 bases between the two ends. Germline values: CDR1 MDHEN, CDR2 SYDVKM.

The gene calls are TRBV30 and TRBJ1-4; maybe TRBD1 (6 bases). Germline-derived CDR1 and CDR2 are GTSNPN and SVGIG (reference sequence). Trimming left V 3 bases short and J 11 bases short, with 16 bases between. The CDR3 extends over 13 amino acids. CDR3: CAWSGQRDGKLFF. In DNA form, the CDR3 reads TGTGCCTGGAGCGGACAGAGGGACGGGAAACTGTTTTTT.

The chain is built from TRBV27 and TRBJ1-1, with TRBD1 matching 7 bases. Germline assignment: CDR1 MNHEY and CDR2 SMNVEV (reference sequence). The V gene end was trimmed by 4 bases and the J gene end by 4 bases; junction bases not matched to a gene: 12. This CDR3 contains 16 residues. The CDR3 DNA follows: TGTGCCAGCAGTTCACTCAGACAGGGCTTTGCCACTGAAGCTTTCTTT. It encodes CASSSLRQGFATEAFF.

The chain uses TRBV15 and TRBJ2-7; no reliable D call. From germline, CDR1 is LNHNV and CDR2 YYDKDF (reference sequence). This CDR3 spans 15 amino acids. V was pared by 0 bases and J by 0 bases, with 9 bases between. In nucleotides, the CDR3 is TGTGCCACCAGCAGAGATAACTGGAGCTCCTACGAGCAGTACTTC. This sequence encodes CATSRDNWSSYEQYF.

This clone showed up just a few times. The chain joins TRBV18 to TRBJ1-1; TRBD1 is a possible D gene (5 bases). Germline V gene sequence: CDR1 KGHSH, CDR2 LQKENI. The germline V and J ends were trimmed by 4 bases and 5 bases, with 14 bases remaining between them. The CDR3 contains 14 residues. The CDR3 loop is CASSRDGGGTEAFF. The DNA of the CDR3 is TGTGCCAGCTCACGCGACGGCGGGGGGACTGAAGCTTTCTTT.

The CDR3, as DNA: TGTGCCAGCGGTTCAGGGGGCGAGGCGACTGAAGCTTTCTTT. This gives the protein CASGSGGEATEAFF. The rearrangement uses TRBV6-5 and TRBJ1-1, with 8 nucleotides matching TRBD1. Germline assignment: CDR1 MNHEY and CDR2 SVGAGI. V was pared by 8 bases and J by 5 bases, with 10 bases of the junction left unmatched. The CDR3 has 14 amino acids.

The V call is TRBV7-3, the J call TRBJ1-1, with D perhaps matching TRBD1 (6 bases). Germline CDR1 is SGHTA and CDR2 is FQGTGA. V lost 4 bases and J lost 5, with 11 bases in between. The CDR3 length is 13 residues. The CDR3 sequence is CASSSATGTEAFF. The CDR3 DNA follows: TGTGCCAGCAGCTCGGCGACAGGAACTGAAGCTTTCTTT.

The chain uses TRBV7-3 and TRBJ2-1; a weak D match, TRBD1 (6 bases). CDR3 length: 14 residues. Trimming pared 3 bases from V and 8 bases from J, leaving 14 bases between. Germline V gene sequence: CDR1 SGHTA, CDR2 FQGTGA. The CDR3 nucleotides are TGTGCCAGCAGCTTGGGGGCAGGAACCGATGAGCAGTTCTTC. It encodes CASSLGAGTDEQFF.

The chain is built from TRBV2 and TRBJ2-7; the match to TRBD2 covers 8 bases. V shed 2 bases and J 9 bases; nucleotides not matched to a gene: 6. CDR3 length equals 13 residues. Germline V gives CDR1 SNHLY, CDR2 FYNNEI. The DNA for the CDR3 is TGTGCCAGCAGTGAAACAGGAGCGGGGGTGCAGTACTTC. This gives the protein CASSETGAGVQYF. The full variable domain, with the rest looked up from reference TRBV2 and TRBJ2-7, is EPEVTQTPSHQVTQMGQEVILRCVPISNHLYFYWYRQILGQKVEFLVSFYNNEISEKSEIFDDQFSVERPDGSNFTLKIRSTKLEDSAMYFCASSETGAGVQYFGPGTRLTVT.

As regards this clone: A junction boundary mismatches the germline segment, possibly from a read error. The V gene is TRBV7-9, the J gene TRBJ1-3; a weak D match, TRBD1 (5 bases). Germline CDR1 SEHNR, CDR2 FQNEAQ (reference sequence). The CDR3 is 17 amino acids. This CDR3 is CSSSLVGSGPSGNTIYF. The CDR3 DNA follows: TGTTCCAGCAGCTTAGTGGGGTCAGGGCCCTCTGGAAACACCATATATTTT.

The V and J genes are TRBV15 and TRBJ2-5; TRBD2 aligns across 13 bases. This CDR3 has 18 amino acids. The V gene's germline CDR1 is LNHNV and CDR2 YYDKDF (reference sequence). V trimming: 1 base; J trimming: 5 bases; junction bases outside the gene matches: 10. The CDR3 coding sequence is TGTGCCACCAGCAGAGGACTAGCGGGGGGCCTCAGGGGTGAGACCCAGTACTTC. Protein sequence: CATSRGLAGGLRGETQYF.

The genes are TRBV7-9 and TRBJ2-3; 11 nucleotides line up with TRBD2. This CDR3 region has 15 residues. The V and J ends lost 0 bases and 4 bases, in that order; junction bases with no gene match: 0. Germline CDR1 and CDR2: SEHNR and FQNEAQ (reference sequence). The CDR3 DNA reads as TGTGCCAGCAGCTTAGCTAGCGGGGGGGCAGATACGCAGTATTTT. Protein: CASSLASGGADTQYF. The variable domain in full, completed from reference TRBV7-9 and TRBJ2-3, reads DTGVSQNPRHKITKRGQNVTFRCDPISEHNRLYWYRQTLGQGPEFLTYFQNEAQLEKSRLLSDRFSAERPKGSFSTLEIQRTEQGDSAMYLCASSLASGGADTQYFGPGTRLTVL.

The J gene is TRBJ1-3, the V gene TRBV7-9; D is uncertain. V was clipped by 5 bases and J by 2 bases, with 10 bases between them. In germline, CDR1 is SEHNR, CDR2 FQNEAQ (reference sequence). The CDR3 is 14 residues long. In DNA form, the CDR3 reads TGTGCCAGCAGCCGGGTGATTACTGGAAACACCATATATTTT. It yields the protein CASSRVITGNTIYF.

In DNA, the CDR3 is TGTGCCAGCAGCAGGGCTGGTGAGCAGTACTTC. Protein: CASSRAGEQYF. The J gene is TRBJ2-7, the V gene TRBV2, with a tentative D call TRBD1 (5 bases). V gave up 6 bases and J gave up 7 bases, with 10 bases separating them. The CDR3 totals 11 residues. The germline V gene encodes CDR1 SNHLY and CDR2 FYNNEI.

This chain links TRBV4-1 with TRBJ2-3; 9 bases line up with TRBD2. This CDR3 has 16 amino acids. J lost 10 bases, V lost 1 base, and 12 bases had no gene match. In germline, CDR1 is MGHRA, CDR2 YSYEKL. CDR3 loop: CASSQVPAGGPRSQYF. CDR3 in DNA: TGCGCCAGCAGCCAAGTTCCAGCGGGGGGCCCCCGATCGCAGTATTTT.

This clone was observed a single time. V is TRBV7-9 and J is TRBJ2-1, with TRBD2 identical over 14 bases. This CDR3 spans 15 amino acids. CDR1 is SEHNR, CDR2 FQNEAQ, per germline (reference sequence). Losses at the gene ends were 5 bases for V and 10 bases for J; bases not matched to a gene: 7. CDR3 sequence: CASSPGLAGDGEQFF. The CDR3, as DNA: TGTGCCAGCAGCCCGGGACTAGCGGGAGACGGCGAGCAGTTCTTC.

The rearrangement joins TRBV23-1 to TRBJ1-2; the D gene is possibly TRBD1 (6 bases). TRBV23-1 is an ORF, and what it does is uncertain. The CDR3 loop spans 19 amino acids. Trimming removed 2 bases from V and 0 bases from J, with 22 bases in between. The CDR3 DNA reads as TGCGCCAGCAGTCAAGCTCCCAGGGACACCATATCTCCTAACTATGGCTACACCTTC. This gives the protein CASSQAPRDTISPNYGYTF.

The chain uses TRBV5-6 and TRBJ2-7; TRBD1 matches at 12 bases. CDR3 length: 17 amino acids. Trimming removed 5 bases from V and 7 bases from J; junction bases left unmatched: 16. CDR1 and CDR2 from the germline V gene are SGHDT and YYEEEE. The CDR3 DNA follows: TGTGCCAGCAGTTTCACGTTTCTGGGACAGGGGGCGTGGGAGCAGTACTTC. Translated: CASSFTFLGQGAWEQYF. The full variable domain, completed using reference TRBV5-6 and TRBJ2-7, is DAGVTQSPTHLIKTRGQQVTLRCSPKSGHDTVSWYQQALGQGPQFIFQYYEEEERQRGNFPDRFSGHQFPNYSSELNVNALLLGDSALYLCASSFTFLGQGAWEQYFGPGTRLTVT.

The DNA of the CDR3 is TGTGCCAGCATACACCGATCCCACGAGCAGTACTTC. Its protein is CASIHRSHEQYF. The V call is TRBV6-1, the J call TRBJ2-7; no definite D call. V lost 7 bases to trimming and J lost 5 bases, with 12 bases between them. Germline V gene sequence: CDR1 MNHNS, CDR2 SASEGT. The CDR3 contains 12 residues.